This is a list of T cell receptor beta chains from one sample in a study of shared clonotypes between healthy human individuals. Profiled with immunoSEQ multiplex PCR; TCRdb holds only in-frame clones, not every one. The data show just over 2,000,000 clones, with about 95% seen just once and around 1.1% held by the top ten. The sample was naive CD8+ T cells sorted from blood. These receptors originate from a man aged 18-30 years in good health. Each CDR3 is given with its conserved first and last residue. The order of the fields is J gene, clone size, D gene, V gene, CDR3 protein, CDR3 DNA. The D gene is left open where the match is weak. Size values are once, few and many counts, or a class for expanded clones, and some rows have none.

TRBJ1-1 once NA TRBV6-1 CASSEGLPTRKDTEAFF TGTGCCAGCAGTGAAGGGCTCCCAACCCGAAAGGACACTGAAGCTTTCTTT
TRBJ2-1 NA TRBD1 TRBV5-1 CASSLGQGTGNEQFF TGCGCCAGCAGCCTCGGACAGGGTACGGGCAATGAGCAGTTCTTC
TRBJ2-1 once NA TRBV4-2 CASSPRSNEQFF TGTGCCAGCAGCCCCAGATCCAATGAGCAGTTCTTC
TRBJ2-5 NA NA TRBV13 CASSLGPQETQYF TGTGCCAGCAGCTTAGGCCCTCAAGAGACCCAGTACTTC
TRBJ2-7 NA TRBD1 TRBV29-1 CSVVDRDSYEQYF TGCAGCGTTGTAGACAGGGACTCCTACGAGCAGTACTTC
TRBJ2-2 NA TRBD1 TRBV28 CASSRQGGGGELFF TGTGCCAGCAGTAGACAGGGTGGTGGCGGGGAGCTGTTTTTT
TRBJ2-7 NA TRBD1 TRBV5-6 CASSFSGTAKSYEQYF TGTGCCAGCAGCTTTTCCGGGACAGCCAAGTCCTACGAGCAGTACTTC
TRBJ1-1 NA NA TRBV19 CASSIPAGTVPRAFF TGTGCCAGTAGTATCCCGGCAGGGACGGTTCCCCGGGCTTTCTTT
TRBJ1-2 NA NA TRBV30 CAWSGGNYGYTF TGTGCCTGGAGTGGGGGTAACTATGGCTACACCTTC
TRBJ2-4 NA NA TRBV6-5 CASSYADGGNIQYF TGTGCCAGCAGTTACGCCGACGGGGGAAACATTCAGTACTTC
TRBJ2-5 NA NA TRBV5-6 CASSLQGTDETQYF TGTGCCAGCAGCTTACAGGGCACGGATGAGACCCAGTACTTC
TRBJ2-1 NA NA TRBV4-3 CASSQEGGFSESSYNEQFF TGCGCCAGCAGCCAAGAGGGTGGGTTTAGCGAGAGCTCCTACAATGAGCAGTTCTTC
TRBJ2-1 NA NA TRBV7-9 CASSLTSSYNEQFF TGTGCCAGCAGCTTAACCAGCTCCTACAATGAGCAGTTCTTC
TRBJ2-2 NA TRBD2 TRBV10-3 CAISEEGGAGELFF TGTGCCATCAGTGAGGAGGGAGGGGCCGGGGAGCTGTTTTTT
TRBJ2-7 NA NA TRBV7-9 CASSDTYKYEQYF TGTGCCAGCAGCGACACCTATAAGTACGAGCAGTACTTC
TRBJ1-1 NA NA TRBV10-2 CASSESPQEVRF TGCGCCAGCAGTGAGTCCCCACAGGAAGTGCGGTTT
TRBJ2-2 NA TRBD1 TRBV5-4 CASSSGQGNLNTGELFF TGTGCCAGCAGCTCCGGACAGGGGAATCTAAACACCGGGGAGCTGTTTTTT
TRBJ2-1 NA TRBD2 TRBV7-9 CASSTGTSYNEQFF TGTGCCAGCAGCACCGGGACTAGCTATAATGAGCAGTTCTTC
TRBJ2-3 NA TRBD2 TRBV6-1 CASRPSGRTTDTQYF TGTGCCAGCAGACCTAGCGGGAGGACCACAGATACGCAGTATTTT
TRBJ2-7 NA NA TRBV7-9 CASSSPQGNYEQYF TGTGCCAGCAGCTCCCCACAGGGCAACTACGAGCAGTACTTC
TRBJ1-1 NA TRBD1 TRBV7-3 CASSPSGTGWPEAFF TGTGCCAGCAGCCCCTCTGGGACAGGGTGGCCTGAAGCTTTCTTT
TRBJ2-7 NA NA TRBV9 CASSVGTNTYEQYF TGTGCCAGCAGCGTAGGTACGAATACCTACGAGCAGTACTTC
TRBJ2-1 NA NA TRBV6-6 CATTTYTDERNNEQFF TGTGCCACGACGACTTACACTGATGAACGGAACAATGAGCAGTTCTTC
TRBJ2-2 NA TRBD2 TRBV7-2 CASSLGAGATGELFF TGTGCCAGCAGCTTAGGAGCGGGGGCGACCGGGGAGCTGTTTTTT
TRBJ1-6 NA NA TRBV27 CASSLGSLNSPLHF TGTGCCAGCAGTTTAGGGTCACTAAATTCACCCCTCCACTTT
TRBJ2-1 NA TRBD2 TRBV5-6 CASSPDGRSHNEQFF TGTGCCAGCAGCCCCGACGGGAGGTCTCACAATGAGCAGTTCTTC
TRBJ2-7 NA NA TRBV7-9 CASSLIGSDEQYF TGTGCCAGCAGCTTAATTGGTTCGGACGAGCAGTACTTC
TRBJ2-7 NA NA TRBV15 CATSTQVLSYEQYF TGTGCCACCAGCACACAGGTACTCTCCTACGAGCAGTACTTC